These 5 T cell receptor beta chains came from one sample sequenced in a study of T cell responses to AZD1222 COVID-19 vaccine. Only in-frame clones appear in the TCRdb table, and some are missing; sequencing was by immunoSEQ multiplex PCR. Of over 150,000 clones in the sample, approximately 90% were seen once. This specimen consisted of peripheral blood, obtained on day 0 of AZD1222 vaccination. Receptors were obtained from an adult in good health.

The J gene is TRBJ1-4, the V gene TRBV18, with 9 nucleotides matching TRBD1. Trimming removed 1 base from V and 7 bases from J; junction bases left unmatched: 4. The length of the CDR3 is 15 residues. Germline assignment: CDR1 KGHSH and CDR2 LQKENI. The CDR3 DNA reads TGTGCCAGCTCACCACGACAGGGGGGCACTGAAAAACTGTTTTTT. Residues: CASSPRQGGTEKLFF.

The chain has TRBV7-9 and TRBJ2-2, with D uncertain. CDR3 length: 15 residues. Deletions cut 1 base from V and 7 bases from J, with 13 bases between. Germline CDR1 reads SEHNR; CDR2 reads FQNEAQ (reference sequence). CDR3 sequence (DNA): TGTGCCAGCAGCTTAGGATGGGGATACAGCGGGGAGCTGTTTTTT. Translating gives CASSLGWGYSGELFF.

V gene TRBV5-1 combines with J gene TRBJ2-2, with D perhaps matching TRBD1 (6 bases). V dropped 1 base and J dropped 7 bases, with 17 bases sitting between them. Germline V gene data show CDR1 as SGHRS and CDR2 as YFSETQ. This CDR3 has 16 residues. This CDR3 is CASSLQNVRGGGELFF. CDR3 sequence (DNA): TGCGCCAGCAGCTTGCAAAATGTCAGAGGGGGCGGGGAGCTGTTTTTT.

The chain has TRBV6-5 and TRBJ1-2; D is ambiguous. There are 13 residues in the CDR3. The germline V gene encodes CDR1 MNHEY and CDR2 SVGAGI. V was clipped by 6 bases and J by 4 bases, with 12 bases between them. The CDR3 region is CASSLQGPYGYTF. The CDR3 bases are TGTGCCAGCAGCCTTCAAGGGCCCTATGGCTACACCTTC.

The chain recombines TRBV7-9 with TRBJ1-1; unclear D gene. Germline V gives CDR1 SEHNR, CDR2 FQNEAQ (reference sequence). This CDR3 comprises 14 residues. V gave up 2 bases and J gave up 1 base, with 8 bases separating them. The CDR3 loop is CASSLQATNTEAFF. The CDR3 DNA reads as TGTGCCAGCAGCTTACAGGCGACGAACACTGAAGCTTTCTTT.